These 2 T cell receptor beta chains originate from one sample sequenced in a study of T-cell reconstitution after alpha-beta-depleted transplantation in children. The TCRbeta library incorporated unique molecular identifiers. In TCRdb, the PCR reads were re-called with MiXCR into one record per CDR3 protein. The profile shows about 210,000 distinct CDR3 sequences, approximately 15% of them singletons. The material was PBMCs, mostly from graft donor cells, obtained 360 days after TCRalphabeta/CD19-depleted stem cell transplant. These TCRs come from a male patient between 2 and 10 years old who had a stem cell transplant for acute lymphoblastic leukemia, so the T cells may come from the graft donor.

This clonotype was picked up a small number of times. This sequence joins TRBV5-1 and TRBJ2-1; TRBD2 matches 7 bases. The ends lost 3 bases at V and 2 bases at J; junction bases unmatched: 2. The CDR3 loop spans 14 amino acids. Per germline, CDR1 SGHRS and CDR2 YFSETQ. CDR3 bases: TGCGCCAGCAGCTACGCGGGGGCCTACAATGAGCAGTTCTTC. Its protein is CASSYAGAYNEQFF.

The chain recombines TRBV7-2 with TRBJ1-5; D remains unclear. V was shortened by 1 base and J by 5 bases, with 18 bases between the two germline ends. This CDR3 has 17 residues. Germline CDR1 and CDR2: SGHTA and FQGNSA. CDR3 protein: CASSLVPGEGVYQPQHF. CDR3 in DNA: TGTGCCAGCAGCTTAGTCCCCGGGGAGGGAGTATATCAGCCCCAGCATTTT. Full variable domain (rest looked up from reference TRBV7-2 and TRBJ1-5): GAGVSQSPSNKVTEKGKDVELRCDPISGHTALYWYRQSLGQGLEFLIYFQGNSAPDKSGLPSDRFSAERTGGSVSTLTIQRTQQEDSAVYLCASSLVPGEGVYQPQHFGDGTRLSIL.